The 26 T cell receptor beta chains given below trace back to one sample, sequenced in a study. Tregs were sorted as CD4+CD25+CD127-/low cells. Via MiXCR, TCRdb re-called the 5' RACE reads, giving one row per CDR3 protein. The sample carries about 12,000 distinct CDR3 sequences, roughly 51% recorded once. The sequencing sample was made of tumor-infiltrating Tregs sorted from the breast tumor. These receptors were collected from a female donor with breast cancer.

This clonotype showed up just a few times. The rearrangement uses TRBV5-1 and TRBJ2-3; 9 nucleotides align to TRBD2. CDR1 is SGHRS and CDR2 is YFSETQ in the germline V gene. V was pared by 3 bases and J by 8 bases, with 10 bases of the junction left unmatched. The CDR3 covers 15 residues. CDR3 DNA sequence: TGCGCCAGCAGCTCAACTAGCGGGCTGGTGGGTACGCAGTATTTT. Its protein is CASSSTSGLVGTQYF. The full variable domain, its missing parts supplied by reference TRBV5-1 and TRBJ2-3, is KAGVTQTPRYLIKTRGQQVTLSCSPISGHRSVSWYQQTPGQGLQFLFEYFSETQRNKGNFPGRFSGRQFSNSRSEMNVSTLELGDSALYLCASSSTSGLVGTQYFGPGTRLTVL.

The chain employs TRBV5-1 and TRBJ1-4; 7 positions agree with TRBD1. This CDR3 comprises 13 residues. Germline CDR1 and CDR2: SGHRS and YFSETQ. Trimming at V came to 4 bases and at J to 5 bases, leaving 2 bases not matched to a gene. The CDR3 nucleotides are TGCGCCAGCAGCCAGGGACAGAATGAAAAACTGTTTTTT. This sequence encodes CASSQGQNEKLFF.

This chain connects TRBV4-3 to TRBJ1-3, with D hard to call. Trimming cost V 1 base and J 2 bases, with 15 bases left between them. CDR1 is LGHNA and CDR2 is YSLEER in the germline V gene. The length of the CDR3 is 17 residues. CDR3 DNA sequence: TGCGCCAGCAGCCAAGGCTCGGGCGGATGGACTGGAAACACCATATATTTT. Its protein product is CASSQGSGGWTGNTIYF.

The V gene is TRBV10-3, the J gene TRBJ1-2; D perhaps matches TRBD1 (6 bases). Germline CDR1 is ENHRY and CDR2 is SYGVKD. V shed 10 bases and J shed 4 bases, with 16 bases lying between them. This CDR3 spans 13 amino acids. The CDR3 here is CATRTAERYGYTF. CDR3 sequence (DNA): TGTGCCACACGGACAGCCGAACGCTATGGCTACACCTTC.

The gene calls are TRBV6-1 and TRBJ2-6; 10 bases fit TRBD2. With 4 bases clipped from V and 0 bases from J, the junction kept 0 bases outside the gene matches. The CDR3 contains 16 residues. Germline values: CDR1 MNHNS, CDR2 SASEGT. CDR3 protein: CASSGLAGSGANVLTF. The CDR3, as DNA: TGTGCCAGCAGTGGACTAGCGGGCTCTGGGGCCAACGTCCTGACTTTC.

The V gene is TRBV29-1, the J gene TRBJ2-1; unclear D gene. V shed 5 bases and J shed 6 bases, with 20 bases lying between them. This CDR3 comprises 15 residues. The germline V gene encodes CDR1 SQVTM and CDR2 ANQGSEA. The CDR3 loop reads CSVLIQGSVTNEQFF. CDR3 DNA: TGCAGCGTTCTAATTCAAGGCAGTGTTACCAATGAGCAGTTCTTC.

The chain joins TRBV7-2 to TRBJ2-3, with a tentative D call TRBD1 (5 bases). The germline gives CDR1 SGHTA, CDR2 FQGNSA. The CDR3 is made up of 16 amino acids. Trimming pared 5 bases from V and 7 bases from J, leaving 22 bases between. The CDR3 DNA reads as TGTGCCAGCAGCCTCCGGACATCCTTCGTTTCGAATACGCAGTATTTT. It encodes CASSLRTSFVSNTQYF.

This chain connects TRBV7-9 to TRBJ1-5, with 7 bases matching TRBD1. The germline gives CDR1 SEHNR, CDR2 FQNEAQ (reference sequence). Trimming at V came to 5 bases and at J to 2 bases, leaving 6 bases not matched to a gene. There are 15 residues in the CDR3. CDR3 sequence (DNA): TGTGCCAGCAGCCAGTCCGGGACAGGCAATCAGCCCCAGCATTTT. Its protein is CASSQSGTGNQPQHF.

The chain has TRBV20-1 and TRBJ2-5; 9 nucleotides agree with TRBD2. V lost 3 bases, J lost 5 bases, and 7 bases stayed unmatched. The CDR3 has 14 residues. Per the germline V gene, CDR1 is DFQATT and CDR2 is SNEGSKA (reference sequence). CDR3 amino acids: CSARSSGIGETQYF. In DNA form, the CDR3 reads TGCAGTGCTAGGTCTAGCGGGATTGGTGAGACCCAGTACTTC.

The V and J genes are TRBV7-9 and TRBJ2-5, with D maybe TRBD1 (6 bases). CDR1 SEHNR and CDR2 FQNEAQ come from the germline V gene (reference sequence). With 6 bases removed from V and 2 bases from J, the gap between germline ends came to 10 bases. This CDR3 comprises 13 residues. CDR3 nucleotide sequence: TGTGCCAGCAGAGCGGACAGACAAGAGACCCAGTACTTC. It specifies CASRADRQETQYF.

V usage is TRBV20-1 and J usage is TRBJ1-2, with D hard to call. V lost 2 bases and J 4 bases, leaving 11 bases between the germline ends. Germline CDR1 is DFQATT and CDR2 is SNEGSKA (reference sequence). CDR3 size: 13 residues. The CDR3 region is CSARISRSYGYTF. For the CDR3, the DNA is TGCAGTGCTAGAATAAGCAGAAGCTATGGCTACACCTTC.

This rearrangement joins TRBV7-2 to TRBJ2-3, with D unclear. The CDR3 loop spans 15 amino acids. V was clipped by 0 bases and J by 1 base, with 8 bases between them. Germline V CDR1 and CDR2: SGHTA, FQGNSA. CDR3 residues: CASSLAPLRTDTQYF. DNA of the CDR3: TGTGCCAGCAGCTTAGCGCCCCTGCGCACAGATACGCAGTATTTT.

The chain couples TRBV30 to TRBJ2-7, with 7 bases aligning to TRBD2. This CDR3 is 13 amino acids long. Germline V lookup: CDR1 GTSNPN, CDR2 SVGIG (reference sequence). Trimming at V came to 2 bases and at J to 3 bases, leaving 4 bases not matched to a gene. The CDR3 DNA follows: TGTGCCTGGAGTCCCACTAGCGTCTACGAGCAGTACGTC. This codes for CAWSPTSVYEQYV.

This chain uses TRBV6-5 with TRBJ1-4; no firm D call. This CDR3 has 13 amino acids. Germline V gene sequence: CDR1 MNHEY, CDR2 SVGAGI. V dropped 2 bases and J dropped 8 bases, with 9 bases sitting between them. DNA of the CDR3: TGTGCCAGCAGTTACACCGGGAACGAAAAACTGTTTTTT. Protein sequence: CASSYTGNEKLFF.

The genes are TRBV7-3 and TRBJ1-1, with D unclear. Germline CDR1 reads SGHTA; CDR2 reads FQGTGA. CDR3 length: 13 amino acids. V shed 0 bases and J shed 0 bases, with 2 bases lying between them. This CDR3 is CASSLTVNTEAFF. DNA of the CDR3: TGTGCCAGCAGCTTAACAGTGAACACTGAAGCTTTCTTT. Looking up the rest from reference TRBV7-3 and TRBJ1-1 gives the full variable domain: GAGVSQTPSNKVTEKGKYVELRCDPISGHTALYWYRQSLGQGPEFLIYFQGTGAADDSGLPNDRFFAVRPEGSVSTLKIQRTERGDSAVYLCASSLTVNTEAFFGQGTRLTVV.

This clonotype was observed a few times. CDR3: CASAKRLAGVYEQYF. CDR3 DNA sequence: TGTGCCAGCGCGAAGCGACTAGCGGGAGTCTACGAGCAGTACTTC. This chain connects TRBV6-2 or TRBV6-3 to TRBJ2-7, with 12 positions matching TRBD2. J lost 3 bases, V lost 8 bases, and 8 bases had no gene match. The germline V gene encodes CDR1 MNHEY and CDR2 SVGEGT. This CDR3 region has 15 residues.

With respect to this clonotype: It may be a read error: a sequence one base away is much more abundant. This chain uses TRBV6-5 with TRBJ2-5; D not certain. CDR1 is MNHEY, CDR2 SVGAGI, per germline. This CDR3 spans 14 amino acids. V was shortened by 2 bases and J by 1 base, with 8 bases between the two germline ends. The CDR3, as DNA: TGTGCCAGCAGTTACAAGGCTACCCAAGAGACCCAGTACTTC. Its translation is CASSYKATQETQYF.

The chain recombines TRBV4-3 with TRBJ2-5; D call uncertain. Germline loops: CDR1 LGHNA, CDR2 YSLEER. The V gene lost 2 bases and the J gene lost 3 bases, with 7 bases spanning the gap. This CDR3 has 13 residues. CDR3 sequence reads: CASSQPGEETQYF. The CDR3 DNA reads TGCGCCAGCAGCCAACCGGGTGAAGAGACCCAGTACTTC.

This clonotype appeared a few times. This sequence joins TRBV5-1 and TRBJ2-7; 9 positions agree with TRBD1. The CDR3 has 17 amino acids. Looked up from germline, CDR1 is SGHRS and CDR2 is YFSETQ. V trimming: 4 bases; J trimming: 3 bases; junction bases outside the gene matches: 14. CDR3 region: CASSPSPGTGTVYEQYV. The CDR3 DNA sequence: TGCGCCAGCAGCCCAAGTCCCGGGACAGGGACGGTCTACGAGCAGTACGTC.

The chain uses TRBV6-5 and TRBJ1-4; a weak D match, TRBD1 (5 bases). Germline CDR1 reads MNHEY; CDR2 reads SVGAGI. Trimming took 5 bases from V and 6 from J, leaving 10 bases between them. The CDR3 covers 13 residues. The DNA for the CDR3 is TGTGCCAGCAGTCTCGGGGGGGATGAAAAACTGTTTTTT. Protein: CASSLGGDEKLFF.

The chain links TRBV6-2 or TRBV6-3 to TRBJ1-2, with unresolved D. Trimming cost V 6 bases and J 5 bases, with 13 bases left between them. Germline V gene lookup returns CDR1 MNHEY and CDR2 SVGEGT. This CDR3 comprises 13 residues. The CDR3 reads CASRRILTYGYTF. For the CDR3, the DNA is TGTGCCAGCAGGAGAATACTCACTTATGGCTACACCTTC.

This clonotype has a handful of counts. The CDR3 sequence: CASSLGGGRTTSGNTIYF. The CDR3 DNA reads TGTGCCAGCAGCTTAGGAGGCGGACGGACGACCTCTGGAAACACCATATATTTT. This rearrangement joins TRBV7-2 to TRBJ1-3; D is unresolved. CDR1 SGHTA and CDR2 FQGNSA come from the germline V gene. V lost 1 base to trimming and J lost 0 bases, with 16 bases between them. This CDR3 is 18 amino acids long.

The chain recombines TRBV7-2 with TRBJ2-5, with a possible D match to TRBD2 (5 bases). Germline loops: CDR1 SGHTA, CDR2 FQGNSA. CDR3 length: 14 residues. V lost 2 bases and J lost 2, with 9 bases in between. CDR3 protein: CASSLSGLQETQYF. The CDR3 bases are TGTGCCAGCAGCTTAAGCGGTTTACAAGAGACCCAGTACTTC.

J is TRBJ2-4 and V is TRBV7-2; no reliable D call. The CDR3 extends over 16 amino acids. CDR1 is SGHTA, CDR2 FQGNSA, per germline. V shed 1 base and J shed 2 bases, with 12 bases lying between them. For the CDR3, the DNA is TGTGCCAGCAGCTTAGGGTCGGGTGGGACCAAAAACATTCAGTACTTC. Translation: CASSLGSGGTKNIQYF.

In the case of this clonotype: The junction shows a germline mismatch at one end, possibly a read error. This chain links TRBV5-1 with TRBJ2-5, with 14 bases aligning to TRBD2. The CDR3 loop spans 16 amino acids. Germline-derived CDR1 and CDR2 are SGHRS and YFSETQ. This CDR3 reads CANSTGLAGDGETQYF. As DNA, the CDR3 is TGCGCCAACAGCACGGGACTAGCGGGAGATGGAGAGACCCAGTACTTC.

About this clonotype: An end of the junction does not agree with germline; a read error may underlie this. The rearrangement links TRBV4-1 to TRBJ2-1, with 7 bases matching TRBD2. Germline loops: CDR1 MGHRA, CDR2 YSYEKL. CDR3 length: 16 amino acids. The CDR3 DNA sequence: TGCGCCAGCAGCCAAGACCCTAGCGGATTCTACGATGAGCAGTTCTTC. Translated, it gives CASSQDPSGFYDEQFF.